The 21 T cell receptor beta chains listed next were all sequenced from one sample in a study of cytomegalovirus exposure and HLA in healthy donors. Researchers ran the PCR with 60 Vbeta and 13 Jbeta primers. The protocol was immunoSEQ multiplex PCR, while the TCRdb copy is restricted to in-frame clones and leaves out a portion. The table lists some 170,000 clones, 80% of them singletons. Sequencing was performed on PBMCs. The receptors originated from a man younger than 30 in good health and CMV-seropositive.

The CDR3 sequence is CASRMLAGGFNASTDTQYF. The CDR3 nucleotides read TGCGCCAGCCGGATGCTAGCGGGAGGATTCAACGCTAGCACAGATACGCAGTATTTT. V and J are TRBV5-1 and TRBJ2-3; 11 nucleotides line up with TRBD2. The junction had 16 bases not matched to a gene; V was cut back by 7 bases and J by 0 bases. The CDR3 spans 19 residues. The germline CDR1 and CDR2 sequences are SGHRS and YFSETQ.

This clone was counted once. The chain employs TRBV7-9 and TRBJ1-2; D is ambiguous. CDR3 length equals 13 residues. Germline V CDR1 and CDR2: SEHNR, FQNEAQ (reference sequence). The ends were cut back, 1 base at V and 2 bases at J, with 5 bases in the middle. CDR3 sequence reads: CASSLGRNYGYTF. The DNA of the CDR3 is TGTGCCAGCAGCTTAGGCCGGAACTATGGCTACACCTTC. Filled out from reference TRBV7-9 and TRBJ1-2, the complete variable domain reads DTGVSQNPRHKITKRGQNVTFRCDPISEHNRLYWYRQTLGQGPEFLTYFQNEAQLEKSRLLSDRFSAERPKGSFSTLEIQRTEQGDSAMYLCASSLGRNYGYTFGSGTRLTVV.

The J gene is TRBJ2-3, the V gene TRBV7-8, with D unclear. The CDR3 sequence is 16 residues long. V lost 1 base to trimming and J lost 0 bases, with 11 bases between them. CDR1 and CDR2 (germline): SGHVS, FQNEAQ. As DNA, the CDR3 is TGTGCCAGCAGCTTAGAACAGTTCCTTAGCACAGATACGCAGTATTTT. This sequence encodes CASSLEQFLSTDTQYF.

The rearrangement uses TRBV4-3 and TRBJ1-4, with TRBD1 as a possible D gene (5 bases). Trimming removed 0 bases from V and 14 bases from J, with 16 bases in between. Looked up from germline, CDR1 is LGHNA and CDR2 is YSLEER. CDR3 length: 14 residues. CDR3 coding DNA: TGCGCCAGCAGCCAAGATTCGGAGGGACGGACCCTGTTTTTT. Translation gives CASSQDSEGRTLFF.

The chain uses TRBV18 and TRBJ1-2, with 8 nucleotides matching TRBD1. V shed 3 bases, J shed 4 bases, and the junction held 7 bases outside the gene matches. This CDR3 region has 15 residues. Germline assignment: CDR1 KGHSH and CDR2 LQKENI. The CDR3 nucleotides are TGTGCCAGCTCACCGAGACAAGGACAGGGCTATGGCTACACCTTC. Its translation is CASSPRQGQGYGYTF.

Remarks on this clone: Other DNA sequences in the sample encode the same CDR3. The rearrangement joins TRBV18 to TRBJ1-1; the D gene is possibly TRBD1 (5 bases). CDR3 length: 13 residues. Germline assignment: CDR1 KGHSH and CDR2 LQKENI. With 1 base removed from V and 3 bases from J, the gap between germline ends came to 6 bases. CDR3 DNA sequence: TGTGCCAGCTCACCACGGGGGGACACTGAAGCTTTCTTT. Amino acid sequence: CASSPRGDTEAFF.

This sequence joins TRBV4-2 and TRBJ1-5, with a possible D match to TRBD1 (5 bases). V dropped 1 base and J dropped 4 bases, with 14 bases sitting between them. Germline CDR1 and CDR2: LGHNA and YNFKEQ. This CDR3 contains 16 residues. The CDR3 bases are TGTGCCAGCAGCCAAGCCCCCCAGGGTAGGAATCAGCCCCAGCATTTT. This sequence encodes CASSQAPQGRNQPQHF.

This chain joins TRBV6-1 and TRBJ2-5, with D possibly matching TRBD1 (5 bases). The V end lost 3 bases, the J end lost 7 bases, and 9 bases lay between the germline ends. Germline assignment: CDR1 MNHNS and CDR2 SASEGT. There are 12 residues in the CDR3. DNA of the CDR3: TGTGCCAGCAGTGAGCCCCAGGGGACCCAGTACTTC. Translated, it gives CASSEPQGTQYF.

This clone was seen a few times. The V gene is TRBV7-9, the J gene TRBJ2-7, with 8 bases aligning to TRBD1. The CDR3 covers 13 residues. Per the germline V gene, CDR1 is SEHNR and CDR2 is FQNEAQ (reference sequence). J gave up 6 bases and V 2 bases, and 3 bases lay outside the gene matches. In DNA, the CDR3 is TGTGCCAGCAGCTTAAGACAGGGGAGCGAGCAGTACTTC. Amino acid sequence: CASSLRQGSEQYF. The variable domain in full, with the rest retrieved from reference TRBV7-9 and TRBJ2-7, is DTGVSQNPRHKITKRGQNVTFRCDPISEHNRLYWYRQTLGQGPEFLTYFQNEAQLEKSRLLSDRFSAERPKGSFSTLEIQRTEQGDSAMYLCASSLRQGSEQYFGPGTRLTVT.

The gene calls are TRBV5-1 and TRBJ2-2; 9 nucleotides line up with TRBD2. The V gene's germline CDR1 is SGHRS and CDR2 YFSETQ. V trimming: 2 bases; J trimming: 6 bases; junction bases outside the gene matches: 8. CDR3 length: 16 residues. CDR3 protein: CASSFGVAGVPGELFF. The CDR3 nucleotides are TGCGCCAGCAGCTTTGGAGTAGCGGGAGTTCCCGGGGAGCTGTTTTTT.

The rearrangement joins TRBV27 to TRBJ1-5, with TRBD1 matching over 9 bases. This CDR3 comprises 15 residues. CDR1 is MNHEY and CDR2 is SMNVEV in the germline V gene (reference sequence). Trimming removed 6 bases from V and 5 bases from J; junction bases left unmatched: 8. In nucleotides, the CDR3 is TGTGCCAGCAGGAGAAGACAGGGGGGCGATCAGCCCCAGCATTTT. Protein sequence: CASRRRQGGDQPQHF.

The CDR3 loop reads CASSSQGSGQPQHF. CDR3 DNA sequence: TGTGCCAGCAGCTCGCAGGGGAGCGGCCAGCCCCAGCATTTT. The chain has TRBV11-2 and TRBJ1-5; possible D gene TRBD1, 6 bases. The CDR3 contains 14 residues. Germline lookup yields CDR1 SGHAT and CDR2 FQNNGV. V lost 4 bases to trimming and J lost 7 bases, with 14 bases between them.

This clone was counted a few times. CDR3 DNA: TGCGCCAGCAGCCGGACTAGCGGGGGAGTCGGGGAGCTGTTTTTT. It codes for CASSRTSGGVGELFF. V usage is TRBV5-1 and J usage is TRBJ2-2; 13 bases fit TRBD2. This CDR3 comprises 15 residues. Germline V gives CDR1 SGHRS, CDR2 YFSETQ. The V segment lost 4 bases and the J segment 7 bases; nucleotides outside the gene matches: 4.

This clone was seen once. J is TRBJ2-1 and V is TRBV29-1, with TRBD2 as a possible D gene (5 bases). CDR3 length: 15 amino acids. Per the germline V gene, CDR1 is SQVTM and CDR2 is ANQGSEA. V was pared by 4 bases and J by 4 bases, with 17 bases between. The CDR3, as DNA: TGCAGCGTTGCTCGTGGTAGCGCAGTTTACAATGAGCAGTTCTTC. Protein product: CSVARGSAVYNEQFF.

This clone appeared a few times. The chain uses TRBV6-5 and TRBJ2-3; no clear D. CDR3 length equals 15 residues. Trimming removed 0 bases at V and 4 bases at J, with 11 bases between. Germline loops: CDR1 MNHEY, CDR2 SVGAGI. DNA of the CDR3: TGTGCCAGCAGTTACTCGATGCGCCCTCCAGATACGCAGTATTTT. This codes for CASSYSMRPPDTQYF.

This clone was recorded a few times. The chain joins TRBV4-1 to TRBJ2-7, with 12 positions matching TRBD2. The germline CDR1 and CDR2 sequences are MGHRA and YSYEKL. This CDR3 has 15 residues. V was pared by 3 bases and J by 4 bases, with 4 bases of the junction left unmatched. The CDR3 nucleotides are TGCGCCAGCAGCCACAGGACTAGCGGGATATACGAGCAGTACTTC. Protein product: CASSHRTSGIYEQYF.

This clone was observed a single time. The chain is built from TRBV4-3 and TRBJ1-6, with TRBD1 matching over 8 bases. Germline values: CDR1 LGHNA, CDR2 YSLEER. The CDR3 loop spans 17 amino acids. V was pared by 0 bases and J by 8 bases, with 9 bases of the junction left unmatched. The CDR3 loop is CASSQERQGTYDSPLHF. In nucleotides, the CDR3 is TGCGCCAGCAGCCAAGAGAGACAGGGGACGTATGATTCACCCCTCCACTTT.

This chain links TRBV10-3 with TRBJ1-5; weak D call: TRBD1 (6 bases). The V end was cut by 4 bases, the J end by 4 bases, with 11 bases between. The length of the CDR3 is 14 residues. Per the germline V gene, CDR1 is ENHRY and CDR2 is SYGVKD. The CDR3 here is CAISVDRQNQPQHF. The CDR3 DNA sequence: TGTGCCATCAGTGTCGACAGGCAGAATCAGCCCCAGCATTTT.

CDR3 residues: CASSEQGGGAAVNSPLHF. The DNA for the CDR3 is TGTGCCAGCAGCGAACAAGGTGGGGGCGCCGCTGTTAATTCACCCCTCCACTTT. The chain recombines TRBV9 with TRBJ1-6, with D perhaps TRBD1 (6 bases). There are 18 residues in the CDR3. Germline V gene lookup returns CDR1 SGDLS and CDR2 YYNGEE. Between the trimmed V and J ends, which lost 3 bases and 6 bases, there was a span of 22 bases.

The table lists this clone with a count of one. CDR3 in amino acids: CASSTLFAGDAADTQYF. The CDR3 DNA is TGTGCCAGTAGTACCCTATTTGCGGGAGACGCTGCAGATACGCAGTATTTT. This sequence joins TRBV19 and TRBJ2-3, with 7 bases identical to TRBD2. Germline lookup yields CDR1 LNHDA and CDR2 SQIVND (reference sequence). V trimming: 4 bases; J trimming: 4 bases; junction bases outside the gene matches: 14. This CDR3 contains 17 residues.

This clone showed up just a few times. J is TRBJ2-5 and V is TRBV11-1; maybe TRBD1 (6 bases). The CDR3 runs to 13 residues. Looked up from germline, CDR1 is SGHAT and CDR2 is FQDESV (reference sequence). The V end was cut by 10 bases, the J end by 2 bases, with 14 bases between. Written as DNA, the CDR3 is TGTGCCACCCGCCCAGGGGCTCAAGAGACCCAGTACTTC. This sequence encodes CATRPGAQETQYF.